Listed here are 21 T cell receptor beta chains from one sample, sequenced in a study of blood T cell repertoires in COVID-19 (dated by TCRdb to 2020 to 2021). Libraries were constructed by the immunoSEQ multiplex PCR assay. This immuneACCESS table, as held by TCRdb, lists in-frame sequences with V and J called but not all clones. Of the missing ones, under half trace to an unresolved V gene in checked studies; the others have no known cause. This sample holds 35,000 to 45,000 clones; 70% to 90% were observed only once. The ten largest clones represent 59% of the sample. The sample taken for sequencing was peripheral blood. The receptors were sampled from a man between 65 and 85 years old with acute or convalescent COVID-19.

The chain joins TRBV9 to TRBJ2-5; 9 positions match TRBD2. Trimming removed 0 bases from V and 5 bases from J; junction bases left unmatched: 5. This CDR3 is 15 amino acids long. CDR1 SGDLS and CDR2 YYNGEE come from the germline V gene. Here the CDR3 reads CASSVVGAGGETQYF. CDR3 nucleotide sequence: TGTGCCAGCAGCGTAGTGGGGGCGGGAGGGGAGACCCAGTACTTC.

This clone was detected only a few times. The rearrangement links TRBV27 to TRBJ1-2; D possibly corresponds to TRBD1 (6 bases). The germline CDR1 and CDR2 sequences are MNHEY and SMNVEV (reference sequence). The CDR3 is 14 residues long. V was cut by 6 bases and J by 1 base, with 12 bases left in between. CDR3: CASSPGQINYGYTF. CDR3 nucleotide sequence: TGTGCCAGCAGCCCAGGACAGATTAACTATGGCTACACCTTC.

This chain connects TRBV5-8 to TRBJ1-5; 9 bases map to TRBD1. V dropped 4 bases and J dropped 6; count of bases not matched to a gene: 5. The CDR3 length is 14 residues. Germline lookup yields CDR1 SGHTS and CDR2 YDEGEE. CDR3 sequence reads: CASSPWTGAQPQHF. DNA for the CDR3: TGTGCCAGCAGCCCCTGGACAGGGGCTCAGCCCCAGCATTTT.

The CDR3 nucleotides read TGTGCCAGTAGTATCGGTCCTCAGCCCCAGCATTTT. It yields the protein CASSIGPQPQHF. This chain links TRBV19 with TRBJ1-5, with D unclear. The germline V and J ends were trimmed by 3 bases and 6 bases, with 6 bases remaining between them. The CDR3 is 12 residues long. Germline-derived CDR1 and CDR2 are LNHDA and SQIVND (reference sequence).

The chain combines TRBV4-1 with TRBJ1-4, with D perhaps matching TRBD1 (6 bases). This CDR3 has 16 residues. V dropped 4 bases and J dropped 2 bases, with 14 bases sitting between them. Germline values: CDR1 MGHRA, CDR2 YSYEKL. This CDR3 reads CASSPTTGGTNEKLFF. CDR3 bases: TGCGCCAGCAGCCCCACCACGGGGGGCACTAATGAAAAACTGTTTTTT.

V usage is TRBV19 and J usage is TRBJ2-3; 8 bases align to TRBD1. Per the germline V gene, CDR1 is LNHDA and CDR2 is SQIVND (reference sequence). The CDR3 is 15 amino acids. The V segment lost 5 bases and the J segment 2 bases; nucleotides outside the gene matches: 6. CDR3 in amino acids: CASSGTGLITDTQYF. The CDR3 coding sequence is TGTGCCAGTAGTGGGACAGGCCTCATCACAGATACGCAGTATTTT.

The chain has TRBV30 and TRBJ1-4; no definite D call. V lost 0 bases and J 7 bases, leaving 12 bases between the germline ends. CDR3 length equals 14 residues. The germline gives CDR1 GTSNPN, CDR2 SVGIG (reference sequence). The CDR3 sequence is CAWSVRGTGEKLFF. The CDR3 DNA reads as TGTGCCTGGAGTGTACGAGGAACCGGTGAAAAACTGTTTTTT.

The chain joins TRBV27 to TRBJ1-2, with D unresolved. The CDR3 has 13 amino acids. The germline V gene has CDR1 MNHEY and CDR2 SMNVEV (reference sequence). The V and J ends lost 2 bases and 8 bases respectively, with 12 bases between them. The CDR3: CASSLKDSGGYTF. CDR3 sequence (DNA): TGTGCCAGCAGTTTAAAGGACTCTGGAGGCTACACCTTC.

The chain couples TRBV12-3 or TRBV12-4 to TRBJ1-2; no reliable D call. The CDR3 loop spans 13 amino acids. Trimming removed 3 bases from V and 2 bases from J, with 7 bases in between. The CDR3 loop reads CASSFGENYGYTF. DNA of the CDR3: TGTGCCAGCAGTTTCGGGGAAAACTATGGCTACACCTTC.

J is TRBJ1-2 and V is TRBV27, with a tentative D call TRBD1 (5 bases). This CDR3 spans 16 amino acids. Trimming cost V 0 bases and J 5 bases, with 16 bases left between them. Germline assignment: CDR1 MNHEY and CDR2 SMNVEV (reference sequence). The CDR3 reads CASSLSPRGGWYGYTF. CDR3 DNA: TGTGCCAGCAGTTTATCGCCCCGCGGGGGTTGGTATGGCTACACCTTC.

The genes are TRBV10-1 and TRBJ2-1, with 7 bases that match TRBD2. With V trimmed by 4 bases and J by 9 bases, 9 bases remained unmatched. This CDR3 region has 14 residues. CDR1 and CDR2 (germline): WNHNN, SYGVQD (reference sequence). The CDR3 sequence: CASSVQRGRVEQFF. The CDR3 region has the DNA TGCGCCAGCAGTGTACAGCGGGGCAGGGTTGAGCAGTTCTTC.

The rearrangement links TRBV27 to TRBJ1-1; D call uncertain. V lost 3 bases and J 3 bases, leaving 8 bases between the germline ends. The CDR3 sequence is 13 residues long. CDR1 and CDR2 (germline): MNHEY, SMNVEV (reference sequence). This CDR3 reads CASSFRRDTEAFF. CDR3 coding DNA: TGTGCCAGCAGTTTTCGGAGGGACACTGAAGCTTTCTTT.

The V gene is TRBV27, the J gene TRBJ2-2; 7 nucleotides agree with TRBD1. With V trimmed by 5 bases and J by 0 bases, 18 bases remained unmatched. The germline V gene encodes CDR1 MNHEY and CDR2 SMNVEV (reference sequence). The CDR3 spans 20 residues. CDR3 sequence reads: CASSEYRDSPTNTNTGELFF. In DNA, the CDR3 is TGTGCCAGCAGTGAGTACCGGGACAGCCCTACCAATACGAACACCGGGGAGCTGTTTTTT.

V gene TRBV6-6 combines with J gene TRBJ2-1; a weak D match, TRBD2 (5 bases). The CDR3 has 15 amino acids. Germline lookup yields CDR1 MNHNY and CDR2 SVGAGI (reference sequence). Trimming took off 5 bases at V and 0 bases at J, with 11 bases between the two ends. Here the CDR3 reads CASSRAGSSYNEQFF. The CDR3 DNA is TGTGCCAGCAGTAGGGCGGGCAGCTCCTACAATGAGCAGTTCTTC.

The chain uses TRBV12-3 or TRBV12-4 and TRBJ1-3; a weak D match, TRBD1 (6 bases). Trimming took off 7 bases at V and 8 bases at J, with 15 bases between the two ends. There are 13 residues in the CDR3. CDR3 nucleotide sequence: TGTGCCAGCACCTTCGACAGGCGGGACACCATATATTTT. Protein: CASTFDRRDTIYF.

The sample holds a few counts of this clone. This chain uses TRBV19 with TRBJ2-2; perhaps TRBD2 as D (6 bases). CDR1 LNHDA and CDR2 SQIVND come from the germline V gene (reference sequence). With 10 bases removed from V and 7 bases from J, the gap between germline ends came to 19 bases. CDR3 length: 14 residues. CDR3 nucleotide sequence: TGTGCCACTACTCCGGGACTCGTCCGCGGGGAGCTGTTTTTT. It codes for CATTPGLVRGELFF.

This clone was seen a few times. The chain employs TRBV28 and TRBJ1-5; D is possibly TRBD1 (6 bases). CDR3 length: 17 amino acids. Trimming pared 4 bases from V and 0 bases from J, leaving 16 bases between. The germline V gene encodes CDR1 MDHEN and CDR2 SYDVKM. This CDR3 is CASSSLGQPNSNQPQHF. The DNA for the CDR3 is TGTGCCAGCAGTTCCCTTGGACAGCCAAATAGCAATCAGCCCCAGCATTTT.

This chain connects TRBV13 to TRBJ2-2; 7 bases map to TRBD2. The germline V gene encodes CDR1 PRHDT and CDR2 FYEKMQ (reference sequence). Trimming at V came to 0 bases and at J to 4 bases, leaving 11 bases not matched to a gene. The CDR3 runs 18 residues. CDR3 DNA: TGTGCCAGCAGCTTAGGATACGGGGGAGCTAGCGGCACCGGGGAGCTGTTTTTT. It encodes CASSLGYGGASGTGELFF.

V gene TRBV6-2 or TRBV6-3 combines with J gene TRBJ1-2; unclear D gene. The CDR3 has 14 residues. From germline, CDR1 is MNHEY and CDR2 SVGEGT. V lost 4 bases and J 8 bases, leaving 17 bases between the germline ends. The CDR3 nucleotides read TGTGCCAGCAGTTCCATCGAACAGATGCGCGGCTACACCTTC. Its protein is CASSSIEQMRGYTF.

The CDR3 protein is CASSFTDRGNEQYF. DNA of the CDR3: TGTGCCAGCAGCTTCACGGACAGGGGAAACGAGCAGTACTTC. This chain links TRBV5-5 with TRBJ2-7; TRBD1 matches at 9 bases. The V and J ends lost 2 bases and 5 bases, in that order; junction bases with no gene match: 5. Germline V CDR1 and CDR2: SGHKS, YYEKEE (reference sequence). This CDR3 is built from 14 residues. The variable domain in full, with the rest retrieved from reference TRBV5-5 and TRBJ2-7, is DAGVTQSPTHLIKTRGQQVTLRCSPISGHKSVSWYQQVLGQGPQFIFQYYEKEERGRGNFPDRFSARQFPNYSSELNVNALLLGDSALYLCASSFTDRGNEQYFGPGTRLTVT.

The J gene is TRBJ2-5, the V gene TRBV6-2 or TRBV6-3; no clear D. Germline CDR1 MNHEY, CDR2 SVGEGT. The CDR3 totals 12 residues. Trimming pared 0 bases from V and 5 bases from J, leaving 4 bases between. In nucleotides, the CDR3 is TGTGCCAGCAGTTACTCGAGGGAGACCCAGTACTTC. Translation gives CASSYSRETQYF.